This T cell receptor (beta chain) was sequenced in a study of neurological immune-mediated disorders. This clonotype was recorded at least ten times. The time point was: longitudinal time-point 1 (baseline). TCRdb recomputed calls from the 5' RACE reads with MiXCR, one row per CDR3 protein. This sample has about 40,000 distinct CDR3 sequences; 3.2% occur once, and the top ten carry roughly 8.2%. Germline V gives CDR1 DFQATT, CDR2 SNEGSKA (reference sequence). The germline V and J ends were trimmed by 4 bases and 8 bases, with 17 bases remaining between them. This CDR3 region has 14 residues. The receptor was derived from a woman aged 60-75 years with multiple sclerosis. Sequencing used PBMCs. V gene TRBV20-1 combines with J gene TRBJ1-4; the D gene is possibly TRBD1 (5 bases). The CDR3 here is CSAKPGTEGEKLFF. As DNA, the CDR3 is TGCAGTGCTAAACCAGGGACCGAAGGGGAAAAACTGTTTTTT.